Below are 17 T cell receptor beta chains sequenced from a single sample in a study of blood T cell repertoires in COVID-19. The repertoire was sequenced with immunoSEQ multiplex PCR; TCRdb's copy has only in-frame clones and lacks some. The profile shows 250,000 to 300,000 clones, about nine tenths of them singletons. Sequenced: peripheral blood. These TCRs come from a woman aged 40 to 49 with acute or convalescent COVID-19.

On this clone itself: The sample contains more than one DNA sequence encoding this CDR3. The chain carries TRBV11-2 and TRBJ2-7, with D possibly TRBD2 on 5 matching bases. The CDR3 extends over 16 amino acids. Germline V gives CDR1 SGHAT, CDR2 FQNNGV. The CDR3 loop reads CASSPMGYSGIYEQYV. Written as DNA, the CDR3 is TGTGCCAGCAGCCCCATGGGCTATTCGGGGATCTACGAACAGTACGTC.

The chain is built from TRBV11-2 and TRBJ1-3, with TRBD1 as a possible D gene (6 bases). V was pared by 5 bases and J by 0 bases, with 20 bases between. The CDR3 is 18 amino acids. Germline CDR1 reads SGHAT; CDR2 reads FQNNGV. The CDR3 protein is CASSHYTSQGTSGNTIYF. Written as DNA, the CDR3 is TGTGCCAGCAGCCATTATACTAGTCAGGGGACCTCTGGAAACACCATATATTTT.

The chain uses TRBV5-1 and TRBJ1-1, with 11 bases that match TRBD1. The J segment lost 5 bases and the V segment lost 4 bases, leaving 4 bases of the junction unmatched. Germline CDR1 is SGHRS and CDR2 is YFSETQ. This CDR3 contains 14 residues. The CDR3 here is CASSPDRGLTEAFF. CDR3 coding DNA: TGCGCCAGCAGCCCGGACAGGGGGCTAACTGAAGCTTTCTTT.

This chain links TRBV15 with TRBJ1-4, with 8 bases matching TRBD1. Trimming cost V 5 bases and J 1 base; bases outside gene matches: 9. Germline-derived CDR1 and CDR2 are LNHNV and YYDKDF (reference sequence). This CDR3 is 17 amino acids long. CDR3 region: CATSRSQGALTNEKLFF. The CDR3 coding sequence is TGTGCCACCAGCCGCTCCCAGGGGGCACTAACTAATGAAAAACTGTTTTTT.

The chain joins TRBV11-2 to TRBJ2-4; the match to TRBD1 covers 8 bases. From germline, CDR1 is SGHAT and CDR2 FQNNGV. This CDR3 is 18 amino acids long. With 5 bases clipped from V and 7 bases from J, the junction kept 19 bases outside the gene matches. CDR3 loop: CASSPRGGVRGLGNIQYF. For the CDR3, the DNA is TGTGCCAGCAGCCCCCGAGGTGGCGTCAGGGGGCTTGGTAACATTCAGTACTTC.

The chain employs TRBV27 and TRBJ1-4; 8 nucleotides agree with TRBD1. V shed 9 bases, J shed 8 bases, and the junction held 8 bases outside the gene matches. Germline loops: CDR1 MNHEY, CDR2 SMNVEV (reference sequence). The CDR3 has 13 residues. The CDR3 is CASQDREREKLFF. The CDR3 DNA reads TGTGCCAGTCAGGACAGGGAAAGAGAAAAACTGTTTTTT.

V usage is TRBV12-5 and J usage is TRBJ2-5; D not resolved. Germline V lookup: CDR1 LGHNT, CDR2 FRNRAP. The CDR3 has 13 residues. V was trimmed by 5 bases and J by 1 base, leaving 8 bases between them. In nucleotides, the CDR3 is TGTGCTAGTGGTCCCCCCTCCCAAGAGACCCAGTACTTC. This encodes CASGPPSQETQYF.

The chain combines TRBV27 with TRBJ2-3, with TRBD2 matching 7 bases. J gave up 6 bases and V 0 bases, and 15 bases lay outside the gene matches. Looked up from germline, CDR1 is MNHEY and CDR2 is SMNVEV (reference sequence). The CDR3 runs to 18 residues. In nucleotides, the CDR3 is TGTGCCAGCAGTTTATCTGAAACGAGCGGGGAGGATCCGGATACGCAGTATTTT. Translation gives CASSLSETSGEDPDTQYF.

This clone was seen only once. The J gene is TRBJ1-3, the V gene TRBV18; D may be TRBD1 (5 bases). Germline V gene lookup returns CDR1 KGHSH and CDR2 LQKENI. V was clipped by 7 bases and J by 1 base, with 11 bases between them. The CDR3 contains 14 residues. Here the CDR3 reads CASCDSISGNTIYF. For the CDR3, the DNA is TGTGCCAGCTGCGACAGTATATCTGGAAACACCATATATTTT.

The chain couples TRBV19 to TRBJ2-3, with 11 bases aligning to TRBD1. J was trimmed by 8 bases and V by 5 bases; bases with no gene match: 6. The CDR3 is made up of 14 amino acids. Germline V gene sequence: CDR1 LNHDA, CDR2 SQIVND (reference sequence). Here the CDR3 reads CASSVGQGAFTQYF. For the CDR3, the DNA is TGTGCCAGTAGTGTAGGACAGGGGGCTTTTACGCAGTATTTT.

The chain links TRBV29-1 to TRBJ1-4; D remains unclear. Trimming removed 0 bases at V and 8 bases at J, with 16 bases between. The CDR3 length is 15 residues. CDR1 and CDR2 from the germline V gene are SQVTM and ANQGSEA. CDR3 sequence reads: CSVEDPGASGEKLFF. DNA for the CDR3: TGCAGCGTTGAAGATCCGGGAGCCTCCGGGGAAAAACTGTTTTTT.

The V call is TRBV30, the J call TRBJ2-3; TRBD2 might be the D (6 bases). This CDR3 is built from 13 residues. Germline lookup yields CDR1 GTSNPN and CDR2 SVGIG (reference sequence). Trimming took off 0 bases at V and 6 bases at J, with 10 bases between the two ends. CDR3 sequence reads: CAWSVLAADTQYF. The CDR3 DNA reads TGTGCCTGGAGTGTACTAGCCGCGGATACGCAGTATTTT.

The chain joins TRBV12-3 or TRBV12-4 to TRBJ2-1; 7 nucleotides match TRBD2. CDR3 length: 11 residues. The V segment lost 5 bases and the J segment 14 bases; nucleotides outside the gene matches: 6. The CDR3 reads CASSDRGEEFF. The CDR3, as DNA: TGTGCCAGCAGTGATCGGGGGGAGGAGTTCTTC.

The CDR3 bases are TGTGCCAGCAGGGTAGCGGGGGCGATCTACAATGAGCAGTTCTTC. Translating it yields CASRVAGAIYNEQFF. The genes are TRBV7-2 and TRBJ2-1; 9 bases are shared with TRBD2. The CDR3 extends over 15 amino acids. V gave up 6 bases and J gave up 3 bases; unmatched junction bases: 6. Germline CDR1 reads SGHTA; CDR2 reads FQGNSA.

The DNA of the CDR3 is TGTGCCAGCAAGACAGCTAATGAAAAACTGTTTTTT. Residues: CASKTANEKLFF. V is TRBV14 and J is TRBJ1-4, with a tentative D call TRBD1 (5 bases). The CDR3 has 12 residues. Germline V lookup: CDR1 SGHDN, CDR2 FVKESK. The V end lost 7 bases, the J end lost 3 bases, and 6 bases lay between the germline ends.

The chain uses TRBV12-3 or TRBV12-4 and TRBJ1-2; TRBD1 is a possible D gene (6 bases). Trimming shortened V by 6 bases and J by 3 bases, and 11 bases separated the two germline ends. The CDR3 extends over 13 amino acids. CDR3 nucleotides: TGTGCCAGCAGGGGCAGGGGCGACTATGGCTACACCTTC. Translation: CASRGRGDYGYTF.

On this clone: Additional DNA sequences in this sample encode the identical CDR3. The rearrangement joins TRBV5-1 to TRBJ1-1; maybe TRBD1 (5 bases). V was trimmed by 2 bases and J by 3 bases, leaving 8 bases between them. The CDR3 runs to 13 residues. CDR1 is SGHRS, CDR2 YFSETQ, per germline. CDR3 DNA sequence: TGCGCCAGCAGCTTCACAGGCGACACTGAAGCTTTCTTT. Its translation is CASSFTGDTEAFF.